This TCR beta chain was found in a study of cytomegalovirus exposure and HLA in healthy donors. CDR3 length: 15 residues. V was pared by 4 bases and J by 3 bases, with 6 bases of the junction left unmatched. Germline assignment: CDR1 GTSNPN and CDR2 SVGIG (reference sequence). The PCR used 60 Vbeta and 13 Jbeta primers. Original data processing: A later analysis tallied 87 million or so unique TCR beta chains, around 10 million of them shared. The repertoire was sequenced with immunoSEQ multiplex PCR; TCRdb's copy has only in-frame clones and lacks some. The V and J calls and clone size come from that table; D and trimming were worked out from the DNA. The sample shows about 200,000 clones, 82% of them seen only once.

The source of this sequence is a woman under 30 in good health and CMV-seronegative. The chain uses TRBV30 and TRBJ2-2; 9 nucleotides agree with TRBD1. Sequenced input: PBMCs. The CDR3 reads CAWNGQGWDTGELFF. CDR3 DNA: TGTGCCTGGAACGGACAGGGGTGGGACACCGGGGAGCTGTTTTTT.